The 14 T cell receptor beta chains below were found in one sample sequenced in a study of shared clonotypes between healthy human individuals. The assay was immunoSEQ multiplex PCR, and TCRdb's table has in-frame clones only and misses some. The sample has about 1 million clones; about three quarters are singletons. Sequencing was done on a sample of memory CD4+ T cells sorted from blood. Subset indicated: CD45RA-negative fraction. The receptors come from a man younger than 30 in good health.

The sample holds a few counts of this clone. Within the sample, other DNA sequences also encode this same CDR3. The J gene is TRBJ1-1, the V gene TRBV7-9; D gene unclear. Trimming left V 2 bases short and J 0 bases short, with 4 bases between. The CDR3 totals 13 residues. Germline values: CDR1 SEHNR, CDR2 FQNEAQ (reference sequence). As DNA, the CDR3 is TGTGCCAGCAGCTTATTAATGAACACTGAAGCTTTCTTT. The encoded protein is CASSLLMNTEAFF.

The CDR3 coding sequence is TGTGCCAGCAGCCAAGATCGGACTAGAGGCTACGAGCAGTACTTC. It encodes CASSQDRTRGYEQYF. The chain is built from TRBV14 and TRBJ2-7, with 7 bases identical to TRBD2. V lost 0 bases, J lost 3 bases, and 5 bases stayed unmatched. From germline, CDR1 is SGHDN and CDR2 FVKESK. This CDR3 has 15 residues.

CDR3 residues: CASSNRVGEQYF. DNA of the CDR3: TGTGCCAGCAGTAACAGGGTGGGCGAGCAGTACTTC. The genes are TRBV6-5 and TRBJ2-7; D is perhaps TRBD1 (6 bases). CDR1 is MNHEY and CDR2 is SVGAGI in the germline V gene. This CDR3 is 12 amino acids long. Trimming removed 5 bases from V and 6 bases from J, with 11 bases in between.

CDR3 DNA sequence: TGCGCCAGCAGCGGGGGACAGGGGACTGAAGCTTTCTTT. It yields the protein CASSGGQGTEAFF. This chain connects TRBV5-1 to TRBJ1-1, with TRBD1 matching over 10 bases. This CDR3 contains 13 residues. Germline V gene data show CDR1 as SGHRS and CDR2 as YFSETQ. V dropped 4 bases and J dropped 5; count of bases not matched to a gene: 2.

A single count supports this clone. This chain joins TRBV5-6 and TRBJ1-2; no firm D call. This CDR3 has 12 amino acids. Germline V gives CDR1 SGHDT, CDR2 YYEEEE. Trimming cost V 4 bases and J 3 bases, with 7 bases left between them. In DNA, the CDR3 is TGTGCCAGCAGCATAAATGACTATGGCTACACCTTC. Protein product: CASSINDYGYTF. The full variable domain, its missing parts supplied by reference TRBV5-6 and TRBJ1-2, is DAGVTQSPTHLIKTRGQQVTLRCSPKSGHDTVSWYQQALGQGPQFIFQYYEEEERQRGNFPDRFSGHQFPNYSSELNVNALLLGDSALYLCASSINDYGYTFGSGTRLTVV.

The rearrangement uses TRBV19 and TRBJ1-1; the D is unclear. The V gene's germline CDR1 is LNHDA and CDR2 SQIVND (reference sequence). The CDR3 is 14 amino acids. V was shortened by 4 bases and J by 4 bases, with 13 bases between the two germline ends. The CDR3: CASSTQLGVTEAFF. The CDR3 DNA is TGTGCCAGTAGTACCCAGTTGGGAGTCACTGAAGCTTTCTTT.

This clone was picked up one time. This sequence joins TRBV28 and TRBJ2-5, with a weak D call TRBD2 (6 bases). The CDR3 runs 15 residues. CDR1 is MDHEN, CDR2 SYDVKM, per germline. V lost 1 base and J 5 bases, leaving 14 bases between the germline ends. Here the CDR3 DNA reads TGTGCCAGCAGTTTATTTTCTTGGGGGAGGGAGACCCAGTACTTC. Translation gives CASSLFSWGRETQYF.

V usage is TRBV12-5 and J usage is TRBJ1-5, with D hard to call. The CDR3 has 13 amino acids. V lost 5 bases and J lost 4, with 9 bases in between. CDR1 and CDR2 from the germline V gene are LGHNT and FRNRAP. CDR3 amino acids: CASGKVLNQPQHF. The DNA of the CDR3 is TGTGCTAGTGGTAAGGTCCTTAATCAGCCCCAGCATTTT.

This clone has a single count. At the DNA level, this CDR3 is encoded by other sequences in the same sample as well. The chain is built from TRBV30 and TRBJ1-5; perhaps TRBD1 as D (5 bases). Germline lookup yields CDR1 GTSNPN and CDR2 SVGIG (reference sequence). This CDR3 has 13 residues. Trimming removed 5 bases at V and 5 bases at J, with 13 bases between. DNA for the CDR3: TGTGCCTGGGCAGCCGGGGGAGATCAGCCCCAGCATTTT. Translation: CAWAAGGDQPQHF.

The V and J genes are TRBV6-1 and TRBJ2-2, with a weak D call TRBD2 (6 bases). V dropped 5 bases and J dropped 7 bases, with 11 bases sitting between them. The CDR3 extends over 13 amino acids. Germline assignment: CDR1 MNHNS and CDR2 SASEGT. CDR3: CASSWGVIGELFF. DNA for the CDR3: TGTGCCAGCAGTTGGGGGGTGATCGGGGAGCTGTTTTTT.

This clone was seen more than once but under ten times. The gene calls are TRBV5-6 and TRBJ1-5; no clear D. This CDR3 is built from 11 residues. Germline values: CDR1 SGHDT, CDR2 YYEEEE. Trimming shortened V by 4 bases and J by 11 bases, and 10 bases separated the two germline ends. The CDR3 loop is CASSKSKTQHF. DNA for the CDR3: TGTGCCAGCAGCAAAAGTAAGACCCAGCATTTT.

The chain is built from TRBV5-4 and TRBJ1-1; 8 positions agree with TRBD1. After removal of 4 bases from V and 5 bases from J, the junction contained 10 bases not matched to a gene. CDR1 and CDR2 (germline): SGHNT, YYREEE (reference sequence). The CDR3 is made up of 15 amino acids. CDR3 coding DNA: TGTGCCAGCAGCCCGGGAGGCAGGGGGCTGACTGAAGCTTTCTTT. It is translated as CASSPGGRGLTEAFF. Using reference TRBV5-4 and TRBJ1-1 for the parts outside the CDR3, the full variable domain is ETGVTQSPTHLIKTRGQQVTLRCSSQSGHNTVSWYQQALGQGPQFIFQYYREEENGRGNFPPRFSGLQFPNYSSELNVNALELDDSALYLCASSPGGRGLTEAFFGQGTRLTVV.

In this sample, this clone turned up a few times. The gene calls are TRBV29-1 and TRBJ2-5; maybe TRBD1 (5 bases). V lost 4 bases and J lost 5, with 11 bases in between. The germline V gene encodes CDR1 SQVTM and CDR2 ANQGSEA. This CDR3 spans 12 amino acids. CDR3 region: CSVAPAGETQYF. The CDR3 DNA is TGCAGCGTTGCCCCAGCAGGGGAGACCCAGTACTTC. Combining the CDR3 with reference TRBV29-1 and TRBJ2-5 gives the whole variable domain SAVISQKPSRDICQRGTSLTIQCQVDSQVTMMFWYRQQPGQSLTLIATANQGSEATYESGFVIDKFPISRPNLTFSTLTVSNMSPEDSSIYLCSVAPAGETQYFGPGTRLLVL.

The sample holds a few counts of this clone. Other DNA sequences in the same sample also yield this CDR3. The J gene is TRBJ2-3, the V gene TRBV30, with D maybe TRBD2 (6 bases). Trimming removed 0 bases from V and 6 bases from J, with 10 bases in between. Germline V gene sequence: CDR1 GTSNPN, CDR2 SVGIG (reference sequence). This CDR3 region has 13 residues. The CDR3 sequence: CAWSVRERDTQYF. CDR3 nucleotide sequence: TGTGCCTGGAGTGTACGGGAGCGGGATACGCAGTATTTT.